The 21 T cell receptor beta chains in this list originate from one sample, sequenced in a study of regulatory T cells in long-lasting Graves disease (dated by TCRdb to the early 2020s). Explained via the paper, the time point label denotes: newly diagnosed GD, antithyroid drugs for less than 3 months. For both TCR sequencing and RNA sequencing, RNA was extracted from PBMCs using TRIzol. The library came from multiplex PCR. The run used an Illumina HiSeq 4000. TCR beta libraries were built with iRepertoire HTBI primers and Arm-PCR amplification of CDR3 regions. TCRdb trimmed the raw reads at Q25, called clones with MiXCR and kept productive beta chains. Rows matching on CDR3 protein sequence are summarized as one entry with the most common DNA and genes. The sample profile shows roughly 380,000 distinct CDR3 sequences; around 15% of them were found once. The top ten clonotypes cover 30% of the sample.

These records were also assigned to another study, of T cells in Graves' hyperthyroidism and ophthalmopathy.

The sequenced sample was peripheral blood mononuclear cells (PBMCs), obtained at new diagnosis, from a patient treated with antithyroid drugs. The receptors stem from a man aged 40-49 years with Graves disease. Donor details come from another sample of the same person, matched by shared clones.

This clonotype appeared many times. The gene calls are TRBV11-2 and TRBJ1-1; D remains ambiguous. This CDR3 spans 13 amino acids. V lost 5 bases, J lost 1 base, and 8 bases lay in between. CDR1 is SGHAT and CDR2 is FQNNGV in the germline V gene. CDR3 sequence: CASSPGRNTEAFF. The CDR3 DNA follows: TGTGCCAGCAGCCCAGGACGGAACACTGAAGCTTTCTTT.

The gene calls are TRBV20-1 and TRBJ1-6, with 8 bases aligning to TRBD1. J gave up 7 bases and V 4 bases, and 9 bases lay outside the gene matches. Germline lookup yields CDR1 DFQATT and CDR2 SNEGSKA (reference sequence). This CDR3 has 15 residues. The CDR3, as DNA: TGCAGTGCTAAATCCTTAGGACAGGGAAATTCACCCCTCCACTTT. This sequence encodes CSAKSLGQGNSPLHF.

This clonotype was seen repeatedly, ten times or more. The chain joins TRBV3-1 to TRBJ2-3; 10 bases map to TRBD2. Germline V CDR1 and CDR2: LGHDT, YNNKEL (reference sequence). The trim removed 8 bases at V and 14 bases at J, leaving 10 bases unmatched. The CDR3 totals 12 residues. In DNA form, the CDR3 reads TGTGCCAGCGGTTCCCAGCGGGGGGGGCGGTATTTT. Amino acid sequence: CASGSQRGGRYF.

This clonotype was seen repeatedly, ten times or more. CDR3 nucleotide sequence: TGTGCCAGCAGTTTACAGGGTACGAATGAGCAGTTCTTC. Its translation: CASSLQGTNEQFF. The rearrangement uses TRBV27 and TRBJ2-1; D may be TRBD1 (5 bases). The germline CDR1 and CDR2 sequences are MNHEY and SMNVEV (reference sequence). V lost 2 bases and J 7 bases, leaving 9 bases between the germline ends. The CDR3 runs 13 residues.

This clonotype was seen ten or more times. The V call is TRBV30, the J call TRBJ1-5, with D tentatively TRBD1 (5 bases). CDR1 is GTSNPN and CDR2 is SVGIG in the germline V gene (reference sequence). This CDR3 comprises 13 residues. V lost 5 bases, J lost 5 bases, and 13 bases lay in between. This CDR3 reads CAWSSGGDQPQHF. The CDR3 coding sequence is TGTGCCTGGTCCTCGGGGGGGGATCAGCCCCAGCATTTT.

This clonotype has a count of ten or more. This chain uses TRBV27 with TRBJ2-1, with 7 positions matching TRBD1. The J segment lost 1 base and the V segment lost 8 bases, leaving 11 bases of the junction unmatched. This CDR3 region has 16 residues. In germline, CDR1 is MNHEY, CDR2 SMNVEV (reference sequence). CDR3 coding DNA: TGTGCCAGCGGACCCTGGACAGGCTATTCCTACAATGAGCAGTTCTTC. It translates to CASGPWTGYSYNEQFF.

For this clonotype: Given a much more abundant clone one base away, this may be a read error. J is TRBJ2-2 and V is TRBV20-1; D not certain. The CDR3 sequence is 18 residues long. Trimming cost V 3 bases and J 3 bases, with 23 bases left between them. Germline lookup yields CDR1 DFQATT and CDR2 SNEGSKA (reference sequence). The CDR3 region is CSASGQRPTQWHTGELFF. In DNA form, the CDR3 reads TGCAGTGCTAGTGGGCAGAGACCAACCCAATGGCACACCGGGGAGCTGTTTTTT.

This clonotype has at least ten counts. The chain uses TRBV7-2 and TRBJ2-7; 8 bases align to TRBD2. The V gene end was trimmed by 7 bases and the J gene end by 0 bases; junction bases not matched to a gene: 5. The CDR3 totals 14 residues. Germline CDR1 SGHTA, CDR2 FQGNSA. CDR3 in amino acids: CASTRGGSSYEQYF. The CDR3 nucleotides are TGTGCCAGCACCCGGGGGGGGAGCTCCTACGAGCAGTACTTC.

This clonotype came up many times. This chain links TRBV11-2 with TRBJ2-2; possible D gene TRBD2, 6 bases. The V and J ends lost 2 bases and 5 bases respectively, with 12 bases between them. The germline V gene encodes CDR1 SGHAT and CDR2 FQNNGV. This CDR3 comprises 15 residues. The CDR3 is CASSLSMAGTGELFF. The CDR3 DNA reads TGTGCCAGCAGCTTATCTATGGCGGGAACCGGGGAGCTGTTTTTT.

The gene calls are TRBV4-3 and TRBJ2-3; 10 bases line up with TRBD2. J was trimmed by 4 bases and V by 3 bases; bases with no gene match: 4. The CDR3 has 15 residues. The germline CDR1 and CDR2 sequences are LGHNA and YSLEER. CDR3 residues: CASSHLAGASDTQYF. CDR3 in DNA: TGCGCCAGCAGCCACCTAGCGGGGGCCTCAGATACGCAGTATTTT.

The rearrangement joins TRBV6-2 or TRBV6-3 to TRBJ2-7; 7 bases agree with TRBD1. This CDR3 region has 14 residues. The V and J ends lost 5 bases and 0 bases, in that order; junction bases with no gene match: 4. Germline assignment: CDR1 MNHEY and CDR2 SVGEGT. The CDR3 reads CASSNGQASYEQYF. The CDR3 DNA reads TGTGCCAGCAGTAACGGACAGGCCTCCTACGAGCAGTACTTC.

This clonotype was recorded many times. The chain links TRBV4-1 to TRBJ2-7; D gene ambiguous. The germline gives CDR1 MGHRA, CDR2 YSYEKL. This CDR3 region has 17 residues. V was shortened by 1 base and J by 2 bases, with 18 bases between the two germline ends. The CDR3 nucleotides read TGCGCCAGCAGCCAAGGGCAGATCGACATAAGTGCCTACGAGCAGTACTTC. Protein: CASSQGQIDISAYEQYF.

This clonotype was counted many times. Here the CDR3 reads CASMRNSADTQYF. The CDR3 nucleotides read TGTGCCAGCATGCGAAACTCCGCAGATACGCAGTATTTT. V is TRBV6-2 or TRBV6-3 and J is TRBJ2-3; no clear D. CDR3 length: 13 amino acids. Germline CDR1 is MNHEY and CDR2 is SVGEGT. V was shortened by 7 bases and J by 4 bases, with 12 bases between the two germline ends.

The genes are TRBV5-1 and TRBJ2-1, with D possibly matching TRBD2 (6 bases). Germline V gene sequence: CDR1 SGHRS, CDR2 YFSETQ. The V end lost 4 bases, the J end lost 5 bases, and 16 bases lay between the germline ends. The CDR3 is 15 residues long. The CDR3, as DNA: TGCGCCAGCAGCCCGGCCCGGGACTTAGACAATGAGCAGTTCTTC. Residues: CASSPARDLDNEQFF.

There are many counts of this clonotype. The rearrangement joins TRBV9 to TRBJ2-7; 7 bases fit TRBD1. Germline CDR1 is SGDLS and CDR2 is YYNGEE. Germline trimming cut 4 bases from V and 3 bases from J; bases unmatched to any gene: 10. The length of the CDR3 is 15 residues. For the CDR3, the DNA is TGTGCCAGCAGCACAGGGACAGCCCCCTTCTACGAGCAGTACTTC. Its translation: CASSTGTAPFYEQYF. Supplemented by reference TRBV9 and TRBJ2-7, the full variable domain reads DSGVTQTPKHLITATGQRVTLRCSPRSGDLSVYWYQQSLDQGLQFLIQYYNGEERAKGNILERFSAQQFPDLHSELNLSSLELGDSALYFCASSTGTAPFYEQYFGPGTRLTVT.

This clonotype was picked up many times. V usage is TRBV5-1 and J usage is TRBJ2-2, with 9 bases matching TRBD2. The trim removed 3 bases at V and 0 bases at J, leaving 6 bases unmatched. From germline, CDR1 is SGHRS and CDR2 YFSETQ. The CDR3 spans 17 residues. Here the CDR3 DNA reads TGCGCCAGCAGCTCATCAGCGGGGGGCCCGAACACCGGGGAGCTGTTTTTT. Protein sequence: CASSSSAGGPNTGELFF.

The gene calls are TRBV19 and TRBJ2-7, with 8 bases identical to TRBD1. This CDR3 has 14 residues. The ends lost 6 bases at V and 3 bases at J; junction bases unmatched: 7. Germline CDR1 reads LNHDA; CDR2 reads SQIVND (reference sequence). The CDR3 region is CASSKHTGGYEQYF. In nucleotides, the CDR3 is TGTGCCAGTAGCAAGCATACAGGGGGCTACGAGCAGTACTTC.

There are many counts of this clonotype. The CDR3, as DNA: TGTGCCAGCAGCCACGCCCCGGGACGGGGGCGAGAGACCCAGTACTTC. It codes for CASSHAPGRGRETQYF. V is TRBV2 and J is TRBJ2-5; D is possibly TRBD1 or TRBD2 (6 bases each). V gave up 6 bases and J gave up 4 bases, with 21 bases separating them. The V gene's germline CDR1 is SNHLY and CDR2 FYNNEI. CDR3 size: 16 residues.

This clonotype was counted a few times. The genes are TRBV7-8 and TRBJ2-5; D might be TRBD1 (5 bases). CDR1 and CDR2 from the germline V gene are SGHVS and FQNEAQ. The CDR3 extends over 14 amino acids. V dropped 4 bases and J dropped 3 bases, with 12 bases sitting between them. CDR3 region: CASSSRVGEETQYF. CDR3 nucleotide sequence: TGTGCCAGCAGCTCAAGGGTAGGGGAAGAGACCCAGTACTTC.

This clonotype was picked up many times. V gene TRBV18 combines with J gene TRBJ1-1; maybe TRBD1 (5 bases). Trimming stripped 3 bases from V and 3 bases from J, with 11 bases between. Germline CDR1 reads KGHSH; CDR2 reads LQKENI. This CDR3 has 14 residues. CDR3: CASSPGRGDTEAFF. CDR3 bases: TGTGCCAGCTCACCCGGGAGAGGGGACACTGAAGCTTTCTTT.

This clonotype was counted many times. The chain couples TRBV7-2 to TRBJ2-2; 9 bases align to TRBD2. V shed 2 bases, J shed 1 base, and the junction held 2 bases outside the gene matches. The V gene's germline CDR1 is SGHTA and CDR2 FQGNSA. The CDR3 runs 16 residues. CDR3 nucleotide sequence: TGTGCCAGCAGCTTAAGACTAGCGGTGAACACCGGGGAGCTGTTTTTT. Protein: CASSLRLAVNTGELFF.